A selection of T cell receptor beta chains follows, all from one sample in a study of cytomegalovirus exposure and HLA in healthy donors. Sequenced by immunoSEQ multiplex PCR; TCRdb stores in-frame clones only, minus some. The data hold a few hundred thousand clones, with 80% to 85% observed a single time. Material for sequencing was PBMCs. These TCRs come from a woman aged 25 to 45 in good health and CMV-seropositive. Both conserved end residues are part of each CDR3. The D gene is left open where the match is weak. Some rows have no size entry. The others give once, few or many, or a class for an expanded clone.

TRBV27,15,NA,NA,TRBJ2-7,TGTGCCAGCAGTTTATCTGGCTCGAACTCCTACGAGCAGTACTTC,CASSLSGSNSYEQYF
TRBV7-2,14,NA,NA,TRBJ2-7,TGTGCCAGCAGCTTCCAAGGCCGGTCCTACGAGCAGTACTTC,CASSFQGRSYEQYF
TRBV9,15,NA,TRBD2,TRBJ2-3,TGTGCCAGCAGCGTAGATACTAGCGGGAGTGATACGCAGTATTTT,CASSVDTSGSDTQYF
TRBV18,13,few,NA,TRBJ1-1,TGTGCCAGCTCCGAAAACAGGGACACTGAAGCTTTCTTT,CASSENRDTEAFF
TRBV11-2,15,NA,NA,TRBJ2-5,TGTGCCAGCAGAGGGGAGATCCCGAAGGTGGAGACCCAGTACTTC,CASRGEIPKVETQYF
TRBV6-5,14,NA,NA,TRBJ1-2,TGTGCCAGCAGTTATTTATATCCTAACTATGGCTACACCTTC,CASSYLYPNYGYTF
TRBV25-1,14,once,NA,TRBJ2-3,TGTGCCAGCAGTGACCGGGGAAGCACAGATACGCAGTATTTT,CASSDRGSTDTQYF
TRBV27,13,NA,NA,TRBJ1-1,TGTGCCAGCAGTTTGGGAGAGAACACTGAAGCTTTCTTT,CASSLGENTEAFF
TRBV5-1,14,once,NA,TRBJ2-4,TGCGCCAGCAGCCCCCGCCAAATCGGGTACATTCAGTACTTC,CASSPRQIGYIQYF
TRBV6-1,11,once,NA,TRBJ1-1,TGTGCCAGCAGTGGCAGACAGGCTGCTTTCTTT,CASSGRQAAFF
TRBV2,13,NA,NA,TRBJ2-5,TGTGCCAGCAGTGTTGACGGCTTGGAGACCCAGTACTTC,CASSVDGLETQYF
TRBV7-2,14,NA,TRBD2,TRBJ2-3,TGTGCCACCCGACTAGCGGGAGGGCCAGATACGCAGTATTTT,CATRLAGGPDTQYF
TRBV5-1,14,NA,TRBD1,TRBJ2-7,TGCGCCAGCAGTAATAGACAGGGGGACTACGAGCAGTACTTC,CASSNRQGDYEQYF
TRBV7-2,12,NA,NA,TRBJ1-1,TGTGCCAGCAGCTCGGACCGACTTGAAGCTTTCTTT,CASSSDRLEAFF
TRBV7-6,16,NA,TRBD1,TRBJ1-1,TGTGCCAGCAGCGTGGGTGGGCAGGGGGGAAACACTGAAGCTTTCTTT,CASSVGGQGGNTEAFF
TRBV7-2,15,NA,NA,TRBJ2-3,TGTGCCAGCAGCTTAGGTCCGGGGGCCAGAGATACGCAGTATTTT,CASSLGPGARDTQYF
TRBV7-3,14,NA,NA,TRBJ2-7,TGTGCCAGCAGCTTAACTCCTGGAATCCACGAGCAGTACTTC,CASSLTPGIHEQYF
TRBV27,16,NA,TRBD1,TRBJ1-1,TGTGCCAGCAGTTTATACGGGACAGGGACCGTGGCTGAAGCTTTCTTT,CASSLYGTGTVAEAFF
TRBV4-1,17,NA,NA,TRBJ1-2,TGCGCCAGCAGCCAAGATCATCGGCAGGGGACAATCTATGGCTACACCTTC,CASSQDHRQGTIYGYTF
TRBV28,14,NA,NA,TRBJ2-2,TGTGCCAGCACCTCATCTGGGTGGACCGGGGAGCTGTTTTTT,CASTSSGWTGELFF
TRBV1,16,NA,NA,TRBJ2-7,TGCACCAGCAGCCAAGAAGCATGGGAGGCACCCTACGAGCAGTACTTC,CTSSQEAWEAPYEQYF
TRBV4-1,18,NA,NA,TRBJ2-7,TGCGCCAGCAGCCAAACCCCCACGAGCGGGCCCGACGGGAACGAGCAGTACTTC,CASSQTPTSGPDGNEQYF
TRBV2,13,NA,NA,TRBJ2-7,TGTGCCAGCCGTGGACAGCTCAACTACGAGCAGTACTTC,CASRGQLNYEQYF
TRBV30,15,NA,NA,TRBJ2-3,TGTGCCTGGAGTTTTACAGGGAGTGTAGCAGATACGCAGTATTTT,CAWSFTGSVADTQYF
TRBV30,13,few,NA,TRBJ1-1,TGTGCCTGGAGATATTACAGGGACACTGAAGCTTTCTTT,CAWRYYRDTEAFF
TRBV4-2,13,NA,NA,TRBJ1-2,TGTGCCAGCAGCCAACCCGGCGCCTATGGCTACACCTTC,CASSQPGAYGYTF
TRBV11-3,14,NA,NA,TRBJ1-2,TGTGCCAGCAGCTTCACCCAGGATAACTATGGCTACACCTTC,CASSFTQDNYGYTF
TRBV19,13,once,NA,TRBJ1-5,TGTGCCAGTAGTACTGGGCCCACTCAGCCCCAGCATTTT,CASSTGPTQPQHF
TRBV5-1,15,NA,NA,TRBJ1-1,TGCGCCAGCAGCCCCTTGCAGGGGACCAACACTGAAGCTTTCTTT,CASSPLQGTNTEAFF
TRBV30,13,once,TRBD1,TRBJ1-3,TGTGCCGGTCACGCAGGGGGAGGAAACACCATATATTTT,CAGHAGGGNTIYF
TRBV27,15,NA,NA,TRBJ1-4,TGTGCCAGCAGTTTTTACGGGAGGAGCGGGGAAAAACTGTTTTTT,CASSFYGRSGEKLFF
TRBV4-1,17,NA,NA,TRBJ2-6,TGCGCCAGCAGCCAAGTCAGATCCGGCGCTGGGGCCAACGTCCTGACTTTC,CASSQVRSGAGANVLTF
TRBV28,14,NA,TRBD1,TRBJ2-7,TGTGCCAGCAGTACCGGACAGGGGACCTACGAGCAGTACTTC,CASSTGQGTYEQYF
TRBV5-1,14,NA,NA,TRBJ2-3,TGCGCCAGCAGCCACCTAGAGAGCACAGATACGCAGTATTTT,CASSHLESTDTQYF
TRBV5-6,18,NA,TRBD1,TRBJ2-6,TGTGCCAGCAGCTTGGCCGGGACAGTGGGGGCTGGGGCCAACGTCCTGACTTTC,CASSLAGTVGAGANVLTF
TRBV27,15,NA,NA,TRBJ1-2,TGTGCCAGCGCTATGGTCATCGGGGGACACTATGGCTACACCTTC,CASAMVIGGHYGYTF
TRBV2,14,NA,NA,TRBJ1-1,TGTGCCAGCAGTTCCGGGGGCCCAAACACTGAAGCTTTCTTT,CASSSGGPNTEAFF
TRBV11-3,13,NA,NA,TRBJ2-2,TGTGCCAGCAGCTTAGTAAGGACCGGGGAGCTGTTTTTT,CASSLVRTGELFF
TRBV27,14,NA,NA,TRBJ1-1,TGTGCCAGCAGTTTAAGCCGGACGAACACTGAAGCTTTCTTT,CASSLSRTNTEAFF
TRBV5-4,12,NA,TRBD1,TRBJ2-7,TGTGCCAGCAGCGACAGGGGCTACGAGCAGTACTTC,CASSDRGYEQYF
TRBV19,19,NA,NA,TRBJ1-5,TGTGCCAGTAGTATAAGTGGGCTGGGGACGGGCGTTAGCAATCAGCCCCAGCATTTT,CASSISGLGTGVSNQPQHF
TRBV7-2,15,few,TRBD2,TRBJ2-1,TGTGCCAGCAGCGCGACTAGCGGGAGTTCGGGGGAGCAGTTCTTC,CASSATSGSSGEQFF
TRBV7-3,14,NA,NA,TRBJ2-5,TGTGCCAGCAGCTTAAACGGCAGGAGTGAGACCCAGTACTTC,CASSLNGRSETQYF
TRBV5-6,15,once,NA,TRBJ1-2,TGTGCCAGCAGCCCTCGGGCCTATCCTAACTATGGCTACACCTTC,CASSPRAYPNYGYTF
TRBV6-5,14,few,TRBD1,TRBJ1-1,TGTGCCAGCAGCCGAGGGGGCGCGGGTACTGAAGCTTTCTTT,CASSRGGAGTEAFF
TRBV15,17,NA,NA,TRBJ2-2,TGTGCCACCAGCAGAGTGGGTGGTGAAGGGTACACCGGGGAGCTGTTTTTT,CATSRVGGEGYTGELFF
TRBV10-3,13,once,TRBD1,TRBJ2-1,TGTGCCGTGTTCTCCGGGACAGGGAATGAGCAGTTCTTC,CAVFSGTGNEQFF
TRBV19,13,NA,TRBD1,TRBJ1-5,TGTGCCAGTACGGGACAGGGAAATCAGCCCCAGCATTTT,CASTGQGNQPQHF